These T cell receptor beta chains were read from a single sample in a study of blood T cells in healthy people across ages. Each CDR3 protein is one row after TCRdb ran MiXCR on the 5' RACE reads. The sample consists of 1,800,000 or so distinct CDR3 sequences, around 42% of them appearing once. Material: blood. The source of these receptors is a human donor in good health. Each CDR3 is given with its conserved first and last residue. Fields, in order: clone size, V gene, D gene, J gene, CDR3 DNA, CDR3 protein. A D gene is named only where the DNA matches it firmly. A row's size may be missing; if present it is once, few, many or a size class.

>many|TRBV12-3/TRBV12-4|.|TRBJ2-6
TGTGCCAGCAGGCAGGACTCTGGGGCCAACGTCCTGACTTTC
CASRQDSGANVLTF
>.|TRBV20-1|TRBD2|TRBJ2-7
TGCAGTGCTAGAGGGGACTACTCCTACGAGCAGTACTTC
CSARGDYSYEQYF
>few|TRBV7-2|TRBD2|TRBJ2-7
TGTGCCAGCAGCTGGCCTGGGACCTCGCACTCGGGGGGCGAGCAGTACTTC
CASSWPGTSHSGGEQYF
>.|TRBV7-9|.|TRBJ1-1
TGTGCCAGCAATAGAAGGGCCGCGGTCTCAGAAGCTTTCTTT
CASNRRAAVSEAFF
>few|TRBV5-1|TRBD1|TRBJ2-7
TGCGCCAGCAGCTCAAAGGGGGCCAGCTTCGAAGCCTACGAGCAGTACTTC
CASSSKGASFEAYEQYF
>.|TRBV5-1|.|TRBJ2-3
TGCGCCAGCAGCTGGACCCTCATTCCCACAGATACGCAGTATTTT
CASSWTLIPTDTQYF
>once|TRBV29-1|TRBD1|TRBJ1-4
TGCAGCGTAGGGACAGTCCCCCATGAAAAACTGTTTTTT
CSVGTVPHEKLFF
>.|TRBV20-1|.|TRBJ2-7
TGCAGTGCTTTTGCCTTCGGGACAACCTACGAGCAGTACTTC
CSAFAFGTTYEQYF
>.|TRBV9|TRBD2|TRBJ2-5
TGTGCCAGCAGCGTGGGTAGCGGGGGGGCCGATGAGACCCAGTACTTC
CASSVGSGGADETQYF
>.|TRBV7-3|.|TRBJ1-6
TGTGCCAGCAGCCTACTTGGGGCAAGGAATTCACCCCTCCACTTT
CASSLLGARNSPLHF
>few|TRBV28|.|TRBJ1-2
TGTGCCAGCAGTTTTCGGGGGCTAGGTAACTATGGCTACACCTTC
CASSFRGLGNYGYTF
>.|TRBV5-6|.|TRBJ2-2
TGTGCCAGCAGCCACTCGGGTCGACGCAGTACCGGGGAGCTGTTTTTT
CASSHSGRRSTGELFF
>.|TRBV14|.|TRBJ1-1
TGTGCCAGCAGCCAAGGGGGACGCTCCTTCGGGACTGAAGCTTTCTTT
CASSQGGRSFGTEAFF
>.|TRBV25-1|.|TRBJ2-7
TGTGCCAGCAGTGAATTTGGGACCTACGAGCAGTACTTC
CASSEFGTYEQYF
>.|TRBV9|.|TRBJ1-6
TGTGCCAGCAGCGTAGGGGGGACGTCGAATTCACCCCTCCACTTT
CASSVGGTSNSPLHF
>.|TRBV7-3|.|TRBJ2-1
TGTGCCCGCAATCCCTTTAGAAAGTACAATGAGCAGTTCTTC
CARNPFRKYNEQFF
>.|TRBV6-5|TRBD2|TRBJ2-7
TGTGCCAGCACCCCGACTAGCGGGACACACGAGCAGTACTTC
CASTPTSGTHEQYF
>.|TRBV6-2/TRBV6-3|.|TRBJ2-7
TGTGCCAGCACCGAAGGGCCCTACGCCACCTACGAGCAGTACTTC
CASTEGPYATYEQYF
>few|TRBV4-1|.|TRBJ2-5
TGCGCCAGCAGCCAAGGCTATTCACTAGCCCAAGAGACCCAGTACTTC
CASSQGYSLAQETQYF
>.|TRBV5-8|.|TRBJ1-5
TGTGCCAGCAGCCTGTGGACTGTTCAAAATCAGCCCCAGCATTTT
CASSLWTVQNQPQHF
>many|TRBV27|TRBD2|TRBJ2-1
TGTGCCAGCAGCCCCTCCAGCGGGGTCTACAATGAGCAGTTCTTC
CASSPSSGVYNEQFF
>.|TRBV7-9|.|TRBJ1-6
TGTGCTAGCAGCTTAGGATGGGTACTCTATAATTCACCCCTCCACTTT
CASSLGWVLYNSPLHF
>.|TRBV7-2|.|TRBJ1-2
TGTGCCAGCAGTACCGGCGCGGGTCCATGGGTTGGCTACACCTTC
CASSTGAGPWVGYTF
>few|TRBV7-3|TRBD1|TRBJ2-5
TGTGCCAGCAGCTTAACTTCCCAGGGGGCCTTTCATGGGCAGTACTTC
CASSLTSQGAFHGQYF
>.|TRBV12-3/TRBV12-4|.|TRBJ1-2
TGTGCCAGCAGTTACGAGTCGGTCCCTCATAAGGGCTACACCTTC
CASSYESVPHKGYTF
>.|TRBV28|.|TRBJ2-7
TGTGCCAGCAGTTTCCGAGTGATCGAGCAGTACTTC
CASSFRVIEQYF
>.|TRBV12-3/TRBV12-4|.|TRBJ1-2
TGTGCCAGCAGTTCCGGACCGGGACATGGCTACACCTTC
CASSSGPGHGYTF
>few|TRBV20-1|.|TRBJ2-7
TGCAGTGCTAGAGAACTAGCTGCCTACGAGCAGTACTTC
CSARELAAYEQYF
>few|TRBV5-1|.|TRBJ2-7
TGCGCCAGCAGCTTAAGATTGAACGGCTACGAGCAGTACTTC
CASSLRLNGYEQYF
>few|TRBV18|.|TRBJ2-1
TGTGCCAGCTCACCATCCACGGGGCAACCGTACAATGAGCAGTTCTTC
CASSPSTGQPYNEQFF
>.|TRBV7-9|.|TRBJ2-3
TGTGCCAGCAGTTTGACGGAGTTCAGGGAGAGCACAGATACGCAGTATTTT
CASSLTEFRESTDTQYF
>few|TRBV6-2/TRBV6-3|TRBD1|TRBJ2-1
TGTGCCAGCAGTTATCACGGACAGGGCTACAATGAGCAGTTCTTC
CASSYHGQGYNEQFF
>many|TRBV9|.|TRBJ2-3
TGTGCCAGCAGCGTAGACGGCAGAACAGATACGCAGTATTTT
CASSVDGRTDTQYF
>.|TRBV9|.|TRBJ2-1
TGTGCCAGCAGCTTCTCAAAGACCCCCTCCTACAATGAGCAGTTCTTC
CASSFSKTPSYNEQFF
>.|TRBV4-1|.|TRBJ2-6
TGCGCCAGCAGCGTCCAACCCCCGGATACTGGGGCCAACGTCCTGACTTTC
CASSVQPPDTGANVLTF
>few|TRBV7-9|.|TRBJ1-1
TGTGCCAGCAGCTTTCCATACACTGAAGCTTTCTTT
CASSFPYTEAFF
>.|TRBV5-1|.|TRBJ1-1
TGCGCCAGCAGCTTGATCGGGGTCGGAGACACTGAAGCTTTCTTT
CASSLIGVGDTEAFF
>once|TRBV20-1|.|TRBJ1-1
TGCAGTGCTAGAGAAGGGAGCACTGAAGCTTTCTTT
CSAREGSTEAFF
>.|TRBV14|.|TRBJ2-7
TGTGCCAGCAGCCCCCCTCCCGGGGACGTGACCTACGAGCAGTACTTC
CASSPPPGDVTYEQYF
>.|TRBV7-9|TRBD2|TRBJ2-1
TGTGCCAGCAGCTTATGGCTAGCGGGAGGAGGCTCCTACAATGAGCAGTTCTTC
CASSLWLAGGGSYNEQFF
>.|TRBV6-2/TRBV6-3|TRBD2|TRBJ2-1
TGTGCCAGCAGAAGACTAGCGGGGGCCACCAATGTGCAGTTCTTC
CASRRLAGATNVQFF
>few|TRBV7-9|.|TRBJ1-2
TGTGCCAGCAGCTTCGGGGGGACGGATGGCTACACCTTC
CASSFGGTDGYTF